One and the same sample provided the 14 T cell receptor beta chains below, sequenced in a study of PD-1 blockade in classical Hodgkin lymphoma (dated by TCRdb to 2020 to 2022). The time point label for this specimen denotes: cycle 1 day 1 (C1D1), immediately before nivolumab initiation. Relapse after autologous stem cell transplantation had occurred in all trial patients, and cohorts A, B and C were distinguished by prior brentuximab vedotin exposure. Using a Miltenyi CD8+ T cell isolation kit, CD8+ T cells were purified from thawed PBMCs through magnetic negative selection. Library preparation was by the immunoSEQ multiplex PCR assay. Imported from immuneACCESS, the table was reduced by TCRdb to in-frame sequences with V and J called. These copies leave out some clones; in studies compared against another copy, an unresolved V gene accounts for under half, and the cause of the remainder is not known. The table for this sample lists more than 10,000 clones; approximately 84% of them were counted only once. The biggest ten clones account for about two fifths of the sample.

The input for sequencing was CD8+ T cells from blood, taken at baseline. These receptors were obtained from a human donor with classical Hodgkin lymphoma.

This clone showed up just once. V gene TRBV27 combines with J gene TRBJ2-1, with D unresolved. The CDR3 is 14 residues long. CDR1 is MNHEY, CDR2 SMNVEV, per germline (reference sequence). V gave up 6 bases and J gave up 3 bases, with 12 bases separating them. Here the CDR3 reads CASSNSRHYNEQFF. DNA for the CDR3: TGTGCCAGCAGCAATAGCCGACACTACAATGAGCAGTTCTTC.

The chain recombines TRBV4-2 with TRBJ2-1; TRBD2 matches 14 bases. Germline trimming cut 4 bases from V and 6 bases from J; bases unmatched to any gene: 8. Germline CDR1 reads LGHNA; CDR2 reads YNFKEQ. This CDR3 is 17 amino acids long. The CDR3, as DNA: TGTGCCAGCAGCCCAGGGCAGACTAGCGGGAGGGCCAATGAGCAGTTCTTC. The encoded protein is CASSPGQTSGRANEQFF.

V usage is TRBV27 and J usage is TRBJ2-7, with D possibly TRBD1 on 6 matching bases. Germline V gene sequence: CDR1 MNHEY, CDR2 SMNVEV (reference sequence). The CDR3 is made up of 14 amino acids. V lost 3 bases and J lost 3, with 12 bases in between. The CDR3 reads CASSFRGKSYEQYF. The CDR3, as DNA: TGTGCCAGCAGTTTCAGGGGAAAGAGCTACGAGCAGTACTTC.

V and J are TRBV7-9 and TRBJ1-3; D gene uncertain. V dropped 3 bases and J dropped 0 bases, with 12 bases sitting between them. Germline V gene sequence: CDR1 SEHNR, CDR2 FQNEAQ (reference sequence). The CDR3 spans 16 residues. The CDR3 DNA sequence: TGTGCCAGCAGCTTTAGGCCCTACCCCTCTGGAAACACCATATATTTT. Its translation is CASSFRPYPSGNTIYF.

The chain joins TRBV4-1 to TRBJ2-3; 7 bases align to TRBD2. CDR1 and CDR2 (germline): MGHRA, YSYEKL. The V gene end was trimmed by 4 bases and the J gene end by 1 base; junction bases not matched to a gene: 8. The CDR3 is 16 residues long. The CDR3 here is CASSPREMGGTDTQYF. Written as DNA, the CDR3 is TGCGCCAGCAGCCCGCGGGAGATGGGGGGCACAGATACGCAGTATTTT.

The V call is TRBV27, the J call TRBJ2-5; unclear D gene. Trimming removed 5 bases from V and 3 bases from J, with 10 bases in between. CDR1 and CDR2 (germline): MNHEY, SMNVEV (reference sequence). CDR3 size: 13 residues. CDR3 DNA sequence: TGTGCCAGCAGTAACCCGCCCGAAGAGACCCAGTACTTC. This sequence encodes CASSNPPEETQYF.

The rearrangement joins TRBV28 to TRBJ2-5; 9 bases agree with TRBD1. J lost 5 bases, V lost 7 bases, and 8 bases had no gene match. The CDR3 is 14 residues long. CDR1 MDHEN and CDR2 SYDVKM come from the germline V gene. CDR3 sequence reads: CASTLGQGRETQYF. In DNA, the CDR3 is TGTGCCAGCACCCTGGGACAGGGCAGGGAGACCCAGTACTTC.

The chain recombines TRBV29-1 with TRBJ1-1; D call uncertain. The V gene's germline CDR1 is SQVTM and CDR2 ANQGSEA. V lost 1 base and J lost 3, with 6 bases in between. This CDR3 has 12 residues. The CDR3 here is CSVEGLDTEAFF. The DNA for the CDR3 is TGCAGCGTTGAAGGGCTGGACACTGAAGCTTTCTTT.

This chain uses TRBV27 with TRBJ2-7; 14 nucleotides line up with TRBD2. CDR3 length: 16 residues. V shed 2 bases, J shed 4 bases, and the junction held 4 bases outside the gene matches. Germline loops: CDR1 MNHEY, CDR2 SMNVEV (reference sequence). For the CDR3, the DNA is TGTGCCAGCAGTTTAGGACTAGCGGGAGGTAAATACGAGCAGTACTTC. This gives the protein CASSLGLAGGKYEQYF.

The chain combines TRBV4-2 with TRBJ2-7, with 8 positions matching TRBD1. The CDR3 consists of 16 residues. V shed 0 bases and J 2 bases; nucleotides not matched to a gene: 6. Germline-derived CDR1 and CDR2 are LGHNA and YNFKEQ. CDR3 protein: CASSQDPTGDAYEQYF. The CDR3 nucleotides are TGTGCCAGCAGCCAAGACCCGACAGGGGACGCCTACGAGCAGTACTTC.

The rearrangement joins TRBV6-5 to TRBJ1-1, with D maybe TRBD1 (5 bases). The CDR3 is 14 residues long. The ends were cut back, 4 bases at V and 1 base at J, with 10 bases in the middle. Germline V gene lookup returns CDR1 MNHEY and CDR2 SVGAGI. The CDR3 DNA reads TGTGCCAGCAGTTCCGAGGGGCGGAACACTGAAGCTTTCTTT. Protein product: CASSSEGRNTEAFF.

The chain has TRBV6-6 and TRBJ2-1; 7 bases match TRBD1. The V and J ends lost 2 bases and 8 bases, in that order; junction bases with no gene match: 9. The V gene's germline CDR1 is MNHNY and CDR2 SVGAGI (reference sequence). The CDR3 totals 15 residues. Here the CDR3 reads CASSYPTGLEDEQFF. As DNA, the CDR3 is TGTGCCAGCAGTTACCCGACAGGGCTCGAGGATGAGCAGTTCTTC.

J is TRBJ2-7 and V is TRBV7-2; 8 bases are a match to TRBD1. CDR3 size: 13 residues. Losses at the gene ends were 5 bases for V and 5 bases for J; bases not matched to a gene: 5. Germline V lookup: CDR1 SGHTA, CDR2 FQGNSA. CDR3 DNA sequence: TGTGCCAGCAGCCGGACAGGGTCGGACGAGCAGTACTTC. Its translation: CASSRTGSDEQYF.

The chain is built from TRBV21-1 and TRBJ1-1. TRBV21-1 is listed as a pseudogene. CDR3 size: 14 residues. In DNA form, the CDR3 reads TGTGCCAGCAGCAAAAAAAAGTGGGACACTGAAGCTTTCTTT. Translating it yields CASSKKKWDTEAFF.